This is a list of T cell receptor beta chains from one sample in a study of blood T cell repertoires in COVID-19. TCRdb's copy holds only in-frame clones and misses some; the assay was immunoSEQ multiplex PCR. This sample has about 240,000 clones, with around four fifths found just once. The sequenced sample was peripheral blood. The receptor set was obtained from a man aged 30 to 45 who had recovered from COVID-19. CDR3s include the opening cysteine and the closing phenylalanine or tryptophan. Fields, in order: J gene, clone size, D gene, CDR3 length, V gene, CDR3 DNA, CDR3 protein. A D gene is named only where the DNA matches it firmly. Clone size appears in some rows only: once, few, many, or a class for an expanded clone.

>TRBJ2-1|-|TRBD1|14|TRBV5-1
TGCGCCAGCAGCGCGGGGACAGGGTACTCTGTCCTGTTCTTC
CASSAGTGYSVLFF
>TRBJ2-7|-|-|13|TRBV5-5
TGTGCCAGCAGCTCACTAGCAAGGAGCGAGCAGTACTTC
CASSSLARSEQYF
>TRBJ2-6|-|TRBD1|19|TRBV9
TGTGCCAGCAGCGTAGAGGGACAGGGTCCCATCTCTGGGGCCAACGTCCTGACTTTC
CASSVEGQGPISGANVLTF
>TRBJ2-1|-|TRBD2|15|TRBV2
TGTGCCAGCAGTGAATTCCGAGCGGGGGGCTCTGAGCAGTTCTTC
CASSEFRAGGSEQFF
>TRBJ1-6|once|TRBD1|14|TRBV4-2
TGTGCCAGCAGCCCTGGACAGGCGGATTCACCCCTCCACTTT
CASSPGQADSPLHF
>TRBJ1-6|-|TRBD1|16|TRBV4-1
TGCGCCAGCAGCCAATCGGGACAGGGATTTAATTCACCCCTCCACTTT
CASSQSGQGFNSPLHF
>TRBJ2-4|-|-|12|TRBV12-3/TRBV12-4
TGTGCCAGCAGACCCCCATCGGGCATTCAGTACTTC
CASRPPSGIQYF
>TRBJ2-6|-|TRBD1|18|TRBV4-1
TGCGCCAGCAGCCAAGAACGGGACAGCTTCTCTGGGGCCAACGTCCTGACTTTC
CASSQERDSFSGANVLTF
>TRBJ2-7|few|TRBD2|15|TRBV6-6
TGTGCCAGCAGTTACCGGGGGGGCATGCTGGACGAGCAGTACTTC
CASSYRGGMLDEQYF
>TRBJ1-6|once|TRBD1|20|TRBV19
TGTGCCAGTAGCACAGCAGGGGGTTCGGCTGGTAGCTCCTATAATTCACCCCTCCACTTT
CASSTAGGSAGSSYNSPLHF
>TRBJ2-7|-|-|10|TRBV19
TGTGCCAGTCCGGCGGGCGAGCAGTACTTC
CASPAGEQYF
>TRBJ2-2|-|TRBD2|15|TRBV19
TGTGCCAGCCGAATCGGGGGGGCGGACACCGGGGAGCTGTTTTTT
CASRIGGADTGELFF
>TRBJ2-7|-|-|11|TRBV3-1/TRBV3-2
TGTGCCAGCAGCTCAGGCTACGAGCAGTACTTC
CASSSGYEQYF
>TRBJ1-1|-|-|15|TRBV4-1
TGCGCCAGCAGCCCTCGAAATACTCTAAACACTGAAGCTTTCTTT
CASSPRNTLNTEAFF
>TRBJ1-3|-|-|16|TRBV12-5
TGTGCTAGTGGTTTGGTACTTAGGGGAACAGGAAACACCATATATTTT
CASGLVLRGTGNTIYF
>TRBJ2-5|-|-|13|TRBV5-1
TGCGCCAGCAGACGTCCGGACCAAGAGACCCAGTACTTC
CASRRPDQETQYF
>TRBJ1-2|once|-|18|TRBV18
TGTGCCAGCTCACCTCGTCACCCTAGGGACTCACCCAACTATGGCTACACCTTC
CASSPRHPRDSPNYGYTF